Listed below are T cell receptor beta chains from one sample, sequenced in a study of CD4 and CD8 cells across lung adenocarcinoma regions. TCRdb reprocessed the PCR reads via MiXCR and lists one record per CDR3 protein. The table records approximately 25,000 distinct CDR3 sequences, over 45% of them present only once. Sequenced material: CD8+ T cells from the center of a lung tumor. Every receptor here comes from a male donor with lung adenocarcinoma. The CD4 and CD8 labels of this study may be unreliable. Both conserved end residues are part of each CDR3. The order of the fields is CDR3 protein, CDR3 DNA, D gene, clone size, V gene, J gene. A D gene is named only where the DNA matches it firmly. A row's size may be missing; if present it is once, few, many or a size class.

CDR3 protein: CASSELAVPSEQYF
CDR3 DNA: TGTGCCAGCAGTGAATTAGCGGTTCCTAGCGAGCAGTACTTC
D gene: .
clone size: .
V gene: TRBV6-1
J gene: TRBJ2-7

CDR3 protein: CASSHRNQPQHF
CDR3 DNA: TGTGCCAGCAGCCACAGGAATCAGCCCCAGCATTTT
D gene: .
clone size: .
V gene: TRBV6-1
J gene: TRBJ1-5

CDR3 protein: CASSQVLVGSRNEQYF
CDR3 DNA: TGCGCCAGCAGCCAAGTATTAGTCGGATCTCGCAACGAGCAGTACTTC
D gene: .
clone size: .
V gene: TRBV4-1
J gene: TRBJ2-7

CDR3 protein: CATRMEGTDMQYF
CDR3 DNA: TGTGCCACCCGAATGGAAGGCACAGACATGCAGTACTTC
D gene: .
clone size: .
V gene: TRBV10-3
J gene: TRBJ2-7

CDR3 protein: CASSERVNSNYGYTF
CDR3 DNA: TGTGCCAGCAGTGAAAGAGTTAACAGCAACTATGGCTACACCTTC
D gene: .
clone size: .
V gene: TRBV6-1
J gene: TRBJ1-2

CDR3 protein: CASSLRFSGSSYNEQFF
CDR3 DNA: TGTGCCAGCAGCTTGCGCTTTAGCGGGAGCTCCTACAATGAGCAGTTCTTC
D gene: TRBD2
clone size: many
V gene: TRBV7-2
J gene: TRBJ2-1

CDR3 protein: CASSVSGRNQPQHF
CDR3 DNA: TGTGCCAGCAGTGTCTCTGGGAGAAATCAGCCCCAGCATTTT
D gene: .
clone size: .
V gene: TRBV6-1
J gene: TRBJ1-5

CDR3 protein: CASRETWASGTDAQYF
CDR3 DNA: .
D gene: .
clone size: .
V gene: TRBV6-1
J gene: TRBJ2-3

CDR3 protein: CAGALAPITNAQFF
CDR3 DNA: TGTGCGGGCGCCCTGGCTCCCATCACCAATGCGCAGTTCTTC
D gene: .
clone size: once
V gene: TRBV10-3
J gene: TRBJ2-1

CDR3 protein: CASSLRLANGELFF
CDR3 DNA: TGTGCCAGCAGCTTAAGGCTTGCGAATGGGGAGCTGTTTTTT
D gene: .
clone size: .
V gene: TRBV7-8
J gene: TRBJ2-2

CDR3 protein: CSVGTSGKTYEQYF
CDR3 DNA: TGCAGCGTTGGGACTAGCGGGAAGACCTACGAGCAGTACTTC
D gene: TRBD2
clone size: .
V gene: TRBV29-1
J gene: TRBJ2-7

CDR3 protein: CASSPLAGVAKNIQYF
CDR3 DNA: TGTGCCAGCAGTCCACTAGCGGGAGTAGCCAAAAACATTCAGTACTTC
D gene: TRBD2
clone size: few
V gene: TRBV12-3/TRBV12-4
J gene: TRBJ2-4

CDR3 protein: CASWGRGTQYF
CDR3 DNA: TGTGCCAGCTGGGGGAGGGGGACCCAGTACTTC
D gene: TRBD2
clone size: .
V gene: TRBV6-1
J gene: TRBJ2-5

CDR3 protein: CANSSPTLGTGIEAFF
CDR3 DNA: TGTGCCAACAGTTCGCCCACTCTCGGGACAGGCATTGAAGCTTTTTTT
D gene: TRBD1
clone size: .
V gene: TRBV6-5
J gene: TRBJ1-1

CDR3 protein: CASSRAGAVLEQFF
CDR3 DNA: TGTGCCAGCAGTCGAGCGGGGGCCGTTCTCGAGCAGTTCTTC
D gene: TRBD2
clone size: .
V gene: TRBV6-1
J gene: TRBJ2-1

CDR3 protein: CASRRTPYEQYF
CDR3 DNA: TGTGCCAGCAGACGGACTCCCTACGAGCAGTACTTC
D gene: .
clone size: .
V gene: TRBV6-1
J gene: TRBJ2-7

CDR3 protein: CSVDGGGANVLTF
CDR3 DNA: TGCAGCGTTGACGGGGGGGGGGCCAACGTCCTGACTTTC
D gene: TRBD2
clone size: .
V gene: TRBV29-1
J gene: TRBJ2-6

CDR3 protein: CASSAEGYTEAFF
CDR3 DNA: TGTGCCAGCAGTGCCGAAGGATACACTGAAGCTTTCTTT
D gene: .
clone size: many
V gene: TRBV6-1
J gene: TRBJ1-1

CDR3 protein: CGSTGPGAKDTQYF
CDR3 DNA: TGCGGCAGCACGGGGCCGGGAGCCAAAGACACTCAGTATTTT
D gene: .
clone size: .
V gene: TRBV10-2
J gene: TRBJ2-3

CDR3 protein: CASSPGLRGEQFF
CDR3 DNA: TGTGCCAGCAGCCCTGGACTACGGGGTGAGCAGTTCTTC
D gene: .
clone size: many
V gene: TRBV7-2
J gene: TRBJ2-1

CDR3 protein: CASSRTVHEQYF
CDR3 DNA: TGTGCCAGCAGCCGGACAGTGCACGAGCAGTACTTC
D gene: .
clone size: many
V gene: TRBV6-1
J gene: TRBJ2-7

CDR3 protein: CASSQDVHPRGEQYF
CDR3 DNA: TGTGCCAGCAGCCAAGATGTACACCCCAGGGGCGAGCAGTACTTC
D gene: .
clone size: .
V gene: TRBV3-1
J gene: TRBJ2-7

CDR3 protein: CASRAYSGLEAKNIQYF
CDR3 DNA: TGTGCCAGCAGGGCCTACTCCGGACTCGAGGCCAAAAACATTCAGTACTTC
D gene: .
clone size: .
V gene: TRBV6-1
J gene: TRBJ2-4

CDR3 protein: CASRGGGTDTQYF
CDR3 DNA: TGTGCCAGCCGTGGGGGGGGAACAGATACGCAGTATTTT
D gene: TRBD2
clone size: few
V gene: TRBV6-1
J gene: TRBJ2-3

CDR3 protein: CASSEGTVTEAFF
CDR3 DNA: TGTGCCAGCAGTGAAGGGACAGTGACTGAAGCTTTCTTT
D gene: .
clone size: many
V gene: TRBV6-1
J gene: TRBJ1-1

CDR3 protein: CASSYEQGLGQFF
CDR3 DNA: TGTGCCAGCAGTTACGAACAGGGGTTGGGGCAGTTCTTC
D gene: TRBD1
clone size: .
V gene: TRBV6-5
J gene: TRBJ2-1

CDR3 protein: CASSLGGTYEQYF
CDR3 DNA: TGTGCCAGCAGCTTAGGGGGTACCTACGAGCAGTACTTC
D gene: .
clone size: many
V gene: TRBV11-2
J gene: TRBJ2-7

CDR3 protein: CASGGNGGRAADTQYF
CDR3 DNA: TGTGCCAGCGGGGGAAACGGGGGCCGAGCCGCAGATACCCAGTACTTT
D gene: .
clone size: .
V gene: TRBV27
J gene: TRBJ2-5

CDR3 protein: CASRKGGTQYF
CDR3 DNA: TGTGCCAGCAGAAAGGGGGGTACGCAGTATTTT
D gene: .
clone size: .
V gene: TRBV6-1
J gene: TRBJ2-3

CDR3 protein: CASSLSVSSGNTIYF
CDR3 DNA: TGTGCCAGCAGTTTATCGGTGAGCTCTGGAAACACCATATATTTT
D gene: .
clone size: many
V gene: TRBV27
J gene: TRBJ1-3

CDR3 protein: CAIRNTDTQYF
CDR3 DNA: TGTGCCATCAGAAACACAGATACGCAGTATTTT
D gene: .
clone size: few
V gene: TRBV10-3
J gene: TRBJ2-3

CDR3 protein: CASRRTLGTGEQYF
CDR3 DNA: TGTGCCAGCAGAAGGACCCTGGGGACAGGTGAGCAGTATTTT
D gene: TRBD1
clone size: .
V gene: TRBV6-1
J gene: TRBJ2-3

CDR3 protein: CASSHREPGDTQYF
CDR3 DNA: TGCGCCAGCAGCCACCGGGAGCCTGGAGATACGCAGTATTTT
D gene: .
clone size: few
V gene: TRBV4-1
J gene: TRBJ2-3

CDR3 protein: CASSVRPSPHEQFF
CDR3 DNA: TGTGCCAGCAGCGTGAGACCCAGTCCTCATGAGCAGTTCTTC
D gene: .
clone size: few
V gene: TRBV9
J gene: TRBJ2-1

CDR3 protein: CASSLSRDNNEQFF
CDR3 DNA: TGTGCCAGCAGCTTGAGTCGCGACAACAATGAGCAGTTCTTC
D gene: .
clone size: many
V gene: TRBV7-3
J gene: TRBJ2-1

CDR3 protein: CASSYSVDYPHHF
CDR3 DNA: TGTGCCAGCAGTTACTCCGTGGACTACCCCCACCATTTT
D gene: .
clone size: .
V gene: TRBV6-5
J gene: TRBJ1-5

CDR3 protein: CASSPGYAGVGETQYF
CDR3 DNA: TGTGCCAGCAGCCCCGGGTATGCGGGAGTAGGGGAGACCCAGTACTTC
D gene: TRBD2
clone size: few
V gene: TRBV9
J gene: TRBJ2-5

CDR3 protein: CARGLGGRDQETQYF
CDR3 DNA: TGTGCCAGGGGCCTTGGGGGGCGTGACCAAGAGACCCAGTACTTC
D gene: .
clone size: .
V gene: TRBV27
J gene: TRBJ2-5

CDR3 protein: CASSEYRGQETQYF
CDR3 DNA: TGTGCCAGCAGTGAATACAGGGGGCAAGAGACCCAGTACTTC
D gene: TRBD1
clone size: once
V gene: TRBV25-1
J gene: TRBJ2-5

CDR3 protein: CASKPSLYSYNEQYF
CDR3 DNA: TGCGCCAGCAAACCGAGTCTCTACTCCTACAATGAGCAGTACTTC
D gene: .
clone size: .
V gene: TRBV10-2
J gene: TRBJ2-7

CDR3 protein: CASSGRPDGTGTLYF
CDR3 DNA: TGTGCCAGCAGCGGACGGCCGGATGGCACAGGGACGCTGTATTTT
D gene: .
clone size: .
V gene: TRBV6-1
J gene: TRBJ2-3